This T cell receptor (beta chain) was found in a study of beta chain features in type 1 diabetes. With respect to this clone: Its antigen remains unidentified. In the same sample, other DNA sequences code for this CDR3.

Overall study findings and caveats: Patients showed naive, central memory and Treg TCRB repertoires that appeared more similar than those of healthy donors. When Type 1 diabetes patients were examined, their TCRB CDR3s proved moderately but significantly shorter in all four CD4+ subsets.

Staining for CD45RO/CCR7/CD25/CD127/CD95/CD27 allowed sorting of CD4+ naive, central memory, regulatory and stem cell-like memory cells. What was sequenced were expressed TCRB transcripts, since all of the isolated RNA had been reverse transcribed. The data were produced by immunoSEQ multiplex PCR, yet TCRdb's version contains in-frame clones alone and is incomplete. The table shows about 640,000 clones, with roughly an eighth occurring only once. This TCR was sampled from a man aged 25-45 years with type 1 diabetes. Input material: naive CD4+ T cells from blood.

The CDR3 loop reads CSVSRTGDSNQPQHF. The DNA for the CDR3 is TGCAGCGTTTCGAGGACAGGGGATAGCAATCAGCCCCAGCATTTT. The chain joins TRBV29-1 to TRBJ1-5, with 9 bases fitting TRBD1. The CDR3 covers 15 residues. CDR1 SQVTM and CDR2 ANQGSEA come from the germline V gene. Trimming removed 5 bases from V and 0 bases from J; junction bases left unmatched: 5.